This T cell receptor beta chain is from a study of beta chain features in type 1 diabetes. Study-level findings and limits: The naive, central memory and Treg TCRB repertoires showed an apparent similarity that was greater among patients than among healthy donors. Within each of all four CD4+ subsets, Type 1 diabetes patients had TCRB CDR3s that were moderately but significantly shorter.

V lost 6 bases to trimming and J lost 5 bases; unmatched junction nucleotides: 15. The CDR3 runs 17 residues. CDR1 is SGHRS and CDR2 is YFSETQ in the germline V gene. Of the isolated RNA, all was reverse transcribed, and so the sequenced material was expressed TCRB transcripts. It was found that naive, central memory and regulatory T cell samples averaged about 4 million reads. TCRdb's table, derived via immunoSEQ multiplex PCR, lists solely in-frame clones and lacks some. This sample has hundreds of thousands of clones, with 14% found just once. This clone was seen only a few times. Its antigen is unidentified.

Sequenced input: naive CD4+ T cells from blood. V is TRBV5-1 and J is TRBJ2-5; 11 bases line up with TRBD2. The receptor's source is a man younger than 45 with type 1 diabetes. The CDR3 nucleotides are TGCGCCAGCATGGCGGACCCGGGACTAGCGGTGGGGGAGACCCAGTACTTC. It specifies CASMADPGLAVGETQYF.